The next 26 T cell receptor beta chains were all read from a single sample in a study of T cell repertoires in cytomegalovirus infection. In TCRdb, the reads were re-called with MiXCR into one record per CDR3 protein. The sample holds 900,000 to 950,000 distinct CDR3 sequences, 30% to 40% seen once. Which antigens these TCRs recognize remains unknown. Source: cultured CD8+ T cells from PBMCs, taken from culture after CMV antigen stimulation. These receptors all come from a human donor in good health (CMV status not recorded). Some clones in this sample may be carry-over from other donors' samples.

This clonotype appeared a few times. This chain links TRBV2 with TRBJ2-7; the match to TRBD2 covers 9 bases. Germline CDR1 and CDR2: SNHLY and FYNNEI. Germline trimming cut 8 bases from V and 4 bases from J; bases unmatched to any gene: 3. This CDR3 spans 12 amino acids. The CDR3 sequence is CASRGGVYEQYF. The CDR3 nucleotides are TGTGCCAGCCGCGGGGGGGTGTACGAGCAGTACTTC.

In this sample, this clonotype turned up a few times. The chain employs TRBV19 and TRBJ1-5; TRBD1 aligns across 8 bases. The germline V gene has CDR1 LNHDA and CDR2 SQIVND (reference sequence). Losses at the gene ends were 2 bases for V and 3 bases for J; bases not matched to a gene: 9. There are 17 residues in the CDR3. CDR3 DNA sequence: TGTGCCAGTAGTATACCTGGGACAGGCTCGCCCAATCAGCCCCAGCATTTT. This encodes CASSIPGTGSPNQPQHF.

This clonotype was seen once. The CDR3 region has the DNA TGTGCCAGCAGATTGACAGGGGGCGAGCAGTACTTC. This sequence encodes CASRLTGGEQYF. The V gene is TRBV27, the J gene TRBJ2-7, with TRBD1 identical over 9 bases. Germline V gives CDR1 MNHEY, CDR2 SMNVEV (reference sequence). The length of the CDR3 is 12 residues. The junction had 3 bases not matched to a gene; V was cut back by 6 bases and J by 6 bases.

This clonotype was recorded a few times. The chain combines TRBV6-2 or TRBV6-3 with TRBJ1-2; 7 nucleotides match TRBD1. The V gene's germline CDR1 is MNHEY and CDR2 SVGEGT. The CDR3 sequence is 13 residues long. With 6 bases clipped from V and 3 bases from J, the junction kept 4 bases outside the gene matches. CDR3: CASRGQPDYGYTF. The CDR3 region has the DNA TGTGCCAGCAGGGGACAGCCCGACTATGGCTACACCTTC.

The chain joins TRBV6-2 or TRBV6-3 to TRBJ1-2, with D unresolved. Germline V gives CDR1 MNHEY, CDR2 SVGEGT. The CDR3 covers 13 residues. V was pared by 7 bases and J by 5 bases, with 14 bases between. This CDR3 reads CASNGSPSYGYTF. CDR3 DNA sequence: TGTGCCAGCAACGGCAGCCCCTCGTATGGCTACACCTTC.

V usage is TRBV6-2 or TRBV6-3 and J usage is TRBJ2-3; D is uncertain. The V end lost 2 bases, the J end lost 4 bases, and 7 bases lay between the germline ends. Germline V gene lookup returns CDR1 MNHEY and CDR2 SVGEGT. CDR3 size: 13 residues. CDR3: CASSYMDPDTQYF. In DNA form, the CDR3 reads TGTGCCAGCAGTTACATGGATCCAGATACGCAGTATTTT.

This chain connects TRBV2 to TRBJ1-1; D is unclear. Trimming cost V 6 bases and J 6 bases, with 11 bases left between them. There are 12 residues in the CDR3. CDR1 is SNHLY, CDR2 FYNNEI, per germline. The CDR3: CASRGKGAEAFF. CDR3 nucleotide sequence: TGTGCCAGCAGAGGGAAGGGAGCTGAAGCTTTCTTT.

This rearrangement joins TRBV4-2 to TRBJ2-3; either TRBD1 or TRBD2 may fit D (5 bases each). The CDR3 is 15 amino acids. Trimming removed 5 bases from V and 5 bases from J, with 17 bases in between. Germline V gene sequence: CDR1 LGHNA, CDR2 YNFKEQ. The CDR3 DNA is TGTGCCAGCAGCACTGTGGGGGAGCTCAAAGATACGCAGTATTTT. Protein product: CASSTVGELKDTQYF.

This clonotype has only a few counts. The chain is built from TRBV10-3 and TRBJ2-1; 9 bases are shared with TRBD2. Unmatched junction bases numbered 5, after V lost 4 bases and J lost 7 bases. Germline CDR1 reads ENHRY; CDR2 reads SYGVKD. This CDR3 has 14 amino acids. The CDR3 here is CAISAWTSENEQFF. The DNA of the CDR3 is TGTGCCATCAGTGCCTGGACTAGCGAAAATGAGCAGTTCTTC.

This clonotype was observed at least ten times. The J gene is TRBJ2-2, the V gene TRBV7-9; 9 nucleotides match TRBD1. The CDR3 is 16 residues long. With 5 bases clipped from V and 2 bases from J, the junction kept 6 bases outside the gene matches. Germline CDR1 and CDR2: SEHNR and FQNEAQ (reference sequence). The CDR3 DNA sequence: TGTGCCAGCAGCGGGTGGGACAGGGAAAACACCGGGGAGCTGTTTTTT. As protein: CASSGWDRENTGELFF.

This clonotype was seen only a few times. The V and J genes are TRBV12-3 or TRBV12-4 and TRBJ2-7, with 8 positions matching TRBD2. This CDR3 has 16 amino acids. Germline trimming cut 7 bases from V and 3 bases from J; bases unmatched to any gene: 14. The DNA of the CDR3 is TGTGCCAGCACCACCCAGCCGGGACTAGGGCACTACGAGCAGTACTTC. This sequence encodes CASTTQPGLGHYEQYF.

This clonotype was found a few times. The V gene is TRBV19, the J gene TRBJ1-6, with D possibly TRBD1 on 5 matching bases. The V end lost 6 bases, the J end lost 8 bases, and 14 bases lay between the germline ends. The CDR3 covers 14 residues. Germline lookup yields CDR1 LNHDA and CDR2 SQIVND (reference sequence). CDR3 protein: CASRPGGEYSPLHF. DNA of the CDR3: TGTGCCAGTAGACCCGGGGGGGAGTATTCACCCCTCCACTTT.

This clonotype was seen once. This may be a read error: a much more frequent sequence differs by one nucleotide. V usage is TRBV7-6 and J usage is TRBJ1-1; D not resolved. The CDR3 contains 12 residues. The V gene's germline CDR1 is SGHVS and CDR2 FNYEAQ. The CDR3 DNA reads as TGTGCCAGCAAGGAAATGAACGCTGAAGCTTTCTTT. Encoded protein: CASKEMNAEAFF.

This chain joins TRBV19 and TRBJ1-1, with TRBD1 matching over 9 bases. The trim removed 6 bases at V and 6 bases at J, leaving 17 bases unmatched. CDR1 LNHDA and CDR2 SQIVND come from the germline V gene (reference sequence). CDR3 size: 17 residues. The CDR3: CASSYRDREDRRPEAFF. The CDR3 DNA reads TGTGCCAGTAGCTACCGGGACAGGGAAGATCGTCGCCCTGAAGCTTTCTTT. Together with reference TRBV19 and TRBJ1-1, the CDR3 gives the full variable domain: DGGITQSPKYLFRKEGQNVTLSCEQNLNHDAMYWYRQDPGQGLRLIYYSQIVNDFQKGDIAEGYSVSREKKESFPLTVTSAQKNPTAFYLCASSYRDREDRRPEAFFGQGTRLTVV.

V and J are TRBV4-1 and TRBJ1-1, with D uncertain. CDR1 and CDR2 (germline): MGHRA, YSYEKL. The CDR3 totals 12 residues. V shed 0 bases and J shed 10 bases, with 9 bases lying between them. The CDR3 region has the DNA TGCGCCAGCAGCCAAGACTGGCGGGGAGCTTTCTTT. It codes for CASSQDWRGAFF.

V gene TRBV7-9 combines with J gene TRBJ1-2; D not resolved. Trimming took 2 bases from V and 8 from J, leaving 18 bases between them. There are 15 residues in the CDR3. Germline-derived CDR1 and CDR2 are SEHNR and FQNEAQ (reference sequence). DNA of the CDR3: TGTGCCAGCAGCTTACATCCGCTCTTCCCTAGGGGCTACACCTTC. Translating gives CASSLHPLFPRGYTF. The complete variable domain, with remaining parts taken from reference TRBV7-9 and TRBJ1-2, reads DTGVSQNPRHKITKRGQNVTFRCDPISEHNRLYWYRQTLGQGPEFLTYFQNEAQLEKSRLLSDRFSAERPKGSFSTLEIQRTEQGDSAMYLCASSLHPLFPRGYTFGSGTRLTVV.

The chain has TRBV6-2 or TRBV6-3 and TRBJ1-2; D gene ambiguous. Trimming cost V 5 bases and J 1 base, with 8 bases left between them. The length of the CDR3 is 13 residues. The germline gives CDR1 MNHEY, CDR2 SVGEGT. The CDR3 bases are TGTGCCAGCAGTCCGAACTTTAACTATGGCTACACCTTC. Residues: CASSPNFNYGYTF.

The chain links TRBV28 to TRBJ1-5; no reliable D call. Trimming shortened V by 5 bases and J by 8 bases, and 13 bases separated the two germline ends. The CDR3 has 13 residues. Per germline, CDR1 MDHEN and CDR2 SYDVKM. CDR3 amino acids: CASSETPSEPQHF. Here the CDR3 DNA reads TGTGCCAGCAGTGAGACTCCTTCGGAGCCCCAGCATTTT.

In regard to this clonotype: A much larger clone lies a single base off, so this may be a read error. The CDR3 sequence is CASNLGKSREAFF. The CDR3 DNA sequence: TGTGCCAGCAACTTGGGGAAGAGCCGAGAAGCTTTCTTT. This sequence joins TRBV7-2 and TRBJ1-1, with D hard to call. Germline lookup yields CDR1 SGHTA and CDR2 FQGNSA. The V end lost 7 bases, the J end lost 8 bases, and 17 bases lay between the germline ends. CDR3 length equals 13 residues.

The chain is built from TRBV10-3 and TRBJ1-5, with D uncertain. CDR1 and CDR2 (germline): ENHRY, SYGVKD. The ends were cut back, 0 bases at V and 2 bases at J, with 8 bases in the middle. The CDR3 is made up of 15 amino acids. The CDR3 sequence: CAISESGLGNQPQHF. Written as DNA, the CDR3 is TGTGCCATCAGTGAGTCAGGTCTCGGCAATCAGCCCCAGCATTTT.

The rearrangement links TRBV9 to TRBJ1-2; 8 bases match TRBD1. Germline V gene data show CDR1 as SGDLS and CDR2 as YYNGEE. The CDR3 extends over 16 amino acids. The junction had 12 bases not matched to a gene; V was cut back by 3 bases and J by 5 bases. CDR3 region: CASSGRTGHTAYGYTF. The CDR3 nucleotides are TGTGCCAGCAGCGGAAGGACAGGGCACACCGCTTATGGCTACACCTTC. Looking up the rest from reference TRBV9 and TRBJ1-2 gives the full variable domain: DSGVTQTPKHLITATGQRVTLRCSPRSGDLSVYWYQQSLDQGLQFLIQYYNGEERAKGNILERFSAQQFPDLHSELNLSSLELGDSALYFCASSGRTGHTAYGYTFGSGTRLTVV.

V gene TRBV19 combines with J gene TRBJ1-5, with D unclear. The CDR3 is 15 residues long. Between the trimmed V and J ends, which lost 10 bases and 1 base, there was a span of 17 bases. Germline V lookup: CDR1 LNHDA, CDR2 SQIVND (reference sequence). CDR3 nucleotides: TGTGCCACCCCTTTTTACCGACTCAGCAATCAGCCCCAGCATTTT. Translating it yields CATPFYRLSNQPQHF.

This clonotype was recorded a few times. This sequence joins TRBV27 and TRBJ2-7; D gene ambiguous. CDR3 length: 15 amino acids. Germline values: CDR1 MNHEY, CDR2 SMNVEV (reference sequence). The V end lost 5 bases, the J end lost 1 base, and 15 bases lay between the germline ends. The CDR3 spells CASSPSRVGSYEQYF. The CDR3 DNA follows: TGTGCCAGCAGTCCCTCTAGAGTTGGGTCCTACGAGCAGTACTTC.

This clonotype was found a few times. The V call is TRBV27, the J call TRBJ1-4; no clear D. Trimming cost V 6 bases and J 6 bases, with 14 bases left between them. CDR1 MNHEY and CDR2 SMNVEV come from the germline V gene (reference sequence). The CDR3 has 14 amino acids. The CDR3 DNA follows: TGTGCCAGCAGACAAGGGATCCCTTATGAAAAACTGTTTTTT. Translated: CASRQGIPYEKLFF.

This clonotype was counted between two and nine times. The chain couples TRBV7-9 to TRBJ1-2; 9 positions match TRBD1. Per the germline V gene, CDR1 is SEHNR and CDR2 is FQNEAQ (reference sequence). This CDR3 comprises 18 residues. The J segment lost 1 base and the V segment lost 4 bases, leaving 13 bases of the junction unmatched. CDR3 protein: CASSYPVAGTGYNYGYTF. The CDR3 coding sequence is TGTGCCAGCAGCTACCCTGTAGCCGGGACAGGGTATAACTATGGCTACACCTTC.

This chain links TRBV28 with TRBJ2-5, with a weak D call TRBD2 (5 bases). The germline CDR1 and CDR2 sequences are MDHEN and SYDVKM. The CDR3 loop spans 12 amino acids. V dropped 7 bases and J dropped 6 bases, with 12 bases sitting between them. CDR3 DNA: TGTGCCAGCACTACCCCCGGGAAGACCCAGTACTTC. Translated: CASTTPGKTQYF. The complete variable domain, with remaining parts taken from reference TRBV28 and TRBJ2-5, reads DVKVTQSSRYLVKRTGEKVFLECVQDMDHENMFWYRQDPGLGLRLIYFSYDVKMKEKGDIPEGYSVSREKKERFSLILESASTNQTSMYLCASTTPGKTQYFGPGTRLLVL.